This T cell receptor beta chain was recovered during a study of blood T cell repertoires in COVID-19. Between the trimmed V and J ends, which lost 0 bases and 6 bases, there was a span of 16 bases. Germline lookup yields CDR1 LNHDA and CDR2 SQIVND (reference sequence). The CDR3 runs to 16 residues. The table came from immunoSEQ multiplex PCR; TCRdb's copy has only in-frame clones and leaves some out. Of roughly 410,000 clones listed, around 87% were seen once; the top ten hold under 3%. Input material: peripheral blood. The clonotype originates from a woman aged 55-70 years with COVID-19, enrolled during active disease. This chain uses TRBV19 with TRBJ2-3; a weak D match, TRBD2 (6 bases). The CDR3 sequence: CASSIDYLSSVDTQYF. For the CDR3, the DNA is TGTGCCAGTAGTATAGATTATCTCTCTAGCGTCGATACGCAGTATTTT.